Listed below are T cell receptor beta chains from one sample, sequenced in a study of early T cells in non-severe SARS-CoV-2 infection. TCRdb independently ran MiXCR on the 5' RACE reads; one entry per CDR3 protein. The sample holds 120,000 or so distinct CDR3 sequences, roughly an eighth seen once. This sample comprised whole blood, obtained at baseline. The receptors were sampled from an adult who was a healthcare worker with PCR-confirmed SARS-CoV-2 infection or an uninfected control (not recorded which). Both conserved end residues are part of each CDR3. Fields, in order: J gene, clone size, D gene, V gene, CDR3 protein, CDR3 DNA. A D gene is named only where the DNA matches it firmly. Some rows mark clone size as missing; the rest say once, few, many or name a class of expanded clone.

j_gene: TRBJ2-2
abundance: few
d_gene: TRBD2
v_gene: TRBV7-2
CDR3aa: CASSSLAGPGELFF
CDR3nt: TGTGCCAGCAGCTCCCTAGCGGGCCCCGGGGAGCTGTTTTTT

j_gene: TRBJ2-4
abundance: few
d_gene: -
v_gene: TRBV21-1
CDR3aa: CASSKAGQYEKNIQYF
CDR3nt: TGTGCCAGCAGCAAAGCCGGACAGTACGAAAAAAACATTCAGTACTTC

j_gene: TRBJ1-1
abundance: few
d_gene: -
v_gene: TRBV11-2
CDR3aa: CASSPGGARAEAFF
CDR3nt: TGTGCCAGCAGCCCGGGGGGGGCCAGGGCTGAAGCTTTCTTT

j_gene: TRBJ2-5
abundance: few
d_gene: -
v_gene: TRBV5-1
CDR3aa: CASSSRAVEETQYF
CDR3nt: TGCGCCAGCAGCTCGAGGGCGGTAGAGGAGACCCAGTACTTC

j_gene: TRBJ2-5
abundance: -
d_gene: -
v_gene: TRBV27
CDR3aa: CASSLTDQETQYF
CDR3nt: TGTGCCAGCAGTTTAACAGATCAAGAGACCCAGTACTTC

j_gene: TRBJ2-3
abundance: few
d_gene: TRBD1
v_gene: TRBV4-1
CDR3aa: CASSHYDRGLTDTQYF
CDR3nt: TGCGCCAGCAGCCACTACGACAGGGGGCTGACAGATACGCAGTATTTT

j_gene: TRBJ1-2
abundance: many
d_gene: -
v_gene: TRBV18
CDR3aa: CASSPGQTNYGYTF
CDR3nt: TGTGCCAGCTCACCCGGACAGACTAACTATGGCTACACCTTC

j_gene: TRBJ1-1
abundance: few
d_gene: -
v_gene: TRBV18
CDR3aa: CASSPPSERATEAFF
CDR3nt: TGTGCCAGCTCACCTCCCTCCGAGAGAGCCACTGAAGCTTTCTTT

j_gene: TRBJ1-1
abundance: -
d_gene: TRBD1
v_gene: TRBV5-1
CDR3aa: CASSSSRGPGNTEAFF
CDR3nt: TGCGCCAGCAGCTCCTCTAGGGGGCCTGGGAACACTGAAGCTTTCTTT

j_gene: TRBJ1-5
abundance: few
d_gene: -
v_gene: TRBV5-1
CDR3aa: CASSLGSGRDQPQHF
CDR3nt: TGCGCCAGCAGCTTGGGGTCAGGGCGCGATCAGCCCCAGCATTTT

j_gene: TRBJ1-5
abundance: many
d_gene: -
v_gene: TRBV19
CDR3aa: CATSPAAHGNQPQHF
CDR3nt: TGTGCCACCTCACCGGCGGCACACGGCAATCAGCCCCAGCATTTT

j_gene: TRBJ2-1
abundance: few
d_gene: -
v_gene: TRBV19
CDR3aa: CASSRSGYNEQFF
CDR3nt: TGTGCCAGTAGTAGGAGCGGGTACAATGAGCAGTTCTTC

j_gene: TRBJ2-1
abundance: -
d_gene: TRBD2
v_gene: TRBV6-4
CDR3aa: CASSAQVGTSVGEQFF
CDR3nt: TGTGCCAGCAGTGCTCAAGTCGGGACTAGCGTAGGTGAGCAGTTCTTC

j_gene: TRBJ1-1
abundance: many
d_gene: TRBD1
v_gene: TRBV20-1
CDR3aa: CSAQGQTEAFF
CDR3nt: TGCAGTGCCCAGGGACAGACTGAAGCTTTCTTT

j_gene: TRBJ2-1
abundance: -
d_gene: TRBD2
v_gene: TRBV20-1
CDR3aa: CSARGLAEYNEQFF
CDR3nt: TGCAGTGCGAGGGGACTAGCGGAGTACAATGAGCAGTTCTTC

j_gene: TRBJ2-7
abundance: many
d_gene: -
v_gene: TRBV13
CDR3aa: CASSLVSNEQYF
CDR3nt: TGTGCCAGCAGCTTAGTCTCCAACGAGCAGTACTTC

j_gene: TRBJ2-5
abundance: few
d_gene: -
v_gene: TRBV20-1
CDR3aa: CSAGYNAQETQYF
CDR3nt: TGCAGTGCTGGTTATAATGCCCAAGAGACCCAGTACTTC

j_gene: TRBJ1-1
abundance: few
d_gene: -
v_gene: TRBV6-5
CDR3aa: CASRTGVPTEAFF
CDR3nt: TGTGCCAGCAGGACTGGGGTGCCCACTGAAGCTTTCTTT

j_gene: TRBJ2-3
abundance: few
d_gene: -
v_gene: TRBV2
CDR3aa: CASSDERGTDTQYF
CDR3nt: TGTGCCAGCAGTGATGAGCGGGGCACAGATACGCAGTATTTT

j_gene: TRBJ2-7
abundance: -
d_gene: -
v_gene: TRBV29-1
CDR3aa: CSVEEPGLSYEQYF
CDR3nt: TGCAGCGTTGAAGAACCGGGACTTTCCTACGAGCAGTACTTC

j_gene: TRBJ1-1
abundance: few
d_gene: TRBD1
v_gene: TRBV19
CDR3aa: CASVGTGGTEAFF
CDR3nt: TGTGCCTCCGTGGGGACAGGGGGCACTGAAGCTTTCTTT

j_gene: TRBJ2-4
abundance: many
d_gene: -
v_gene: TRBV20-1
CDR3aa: CSANPRGGKNIQYF
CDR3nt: TGCAGTGCTAACCCCCGGGGAGGCAAAAACATTCAGTACTTC

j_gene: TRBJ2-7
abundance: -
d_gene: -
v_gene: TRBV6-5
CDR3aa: CASSYRRGPYEQYF
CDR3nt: TGTGCCAGCAGTTATCGGCGGGGCCCCTACGAGCAGTACTTC

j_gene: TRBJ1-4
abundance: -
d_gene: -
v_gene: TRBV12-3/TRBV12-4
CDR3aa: CASSYRGRGLILTNEKLFF
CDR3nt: TGTGCCAGCAGTTACCGGGGGCGAGGTCTCATTCTAACTAATGAAAAACTGTTTTTT

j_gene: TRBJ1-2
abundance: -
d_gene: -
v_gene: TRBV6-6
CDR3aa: CASSYDQVNYGYTF
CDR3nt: TGTGCCAGCAGTTACGATCAGGTTAACTATGGCTACACCTTC

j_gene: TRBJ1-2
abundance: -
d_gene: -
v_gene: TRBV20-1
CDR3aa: CSALPDGDNYGYTF
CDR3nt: TGCAGTGCCCTCCCGGACGGTGATAACTATGGCTACACCTTC

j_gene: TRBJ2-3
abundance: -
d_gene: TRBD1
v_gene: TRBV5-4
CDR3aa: CASSLGQGADTQYF
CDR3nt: TGTGCCAGCAGCTTGGGACAGGGAGCAGATACGCAGTATTTT

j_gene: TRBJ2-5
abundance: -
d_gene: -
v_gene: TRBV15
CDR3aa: CATSRDGRYQETQYF
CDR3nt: TGTGCCACCAGCAGAGATGGGCGGTACCAAGAGACCCAGTACTTC

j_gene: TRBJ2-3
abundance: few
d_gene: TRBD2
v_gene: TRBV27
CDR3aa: CASGPLADPPDTQYF
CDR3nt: TGTGCCAGCGGTCCCCTAGCGGACCCTCCAGATACGCAGTATTTT

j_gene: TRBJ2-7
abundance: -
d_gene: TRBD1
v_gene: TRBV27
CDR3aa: CASRGQGASYEQYF
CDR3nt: TGTGCCAGCAGGGGACAGGGGGCAAGCTACGAGCAGTACTTC

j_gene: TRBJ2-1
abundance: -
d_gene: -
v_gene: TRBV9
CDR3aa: CASSQAGELNEQFF
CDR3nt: TGTGCCAGCAGCCAAGCAGGAGAATTGAATGAGCAGTTCTTC

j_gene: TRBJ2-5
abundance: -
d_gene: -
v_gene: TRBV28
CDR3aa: CASRPDSQETQYF
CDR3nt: TGTGCCAGCAGACCCGACAGCCAAGAGACCCAGTACTTC

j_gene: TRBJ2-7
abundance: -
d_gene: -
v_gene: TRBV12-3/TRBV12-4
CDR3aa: CASSWDGGSYEQYF
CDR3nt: TGTGCCAGCAGTTGGGACGGGGGCTCCTACGAGCAGTACTTC

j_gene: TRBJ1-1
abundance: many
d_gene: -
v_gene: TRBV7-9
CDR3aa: CASSLGAGSMNTEAFF
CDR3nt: TGTGCCAGCAGCTTAGGGGCAGGCAGCATGAACACTGAAGCTTTCTTT

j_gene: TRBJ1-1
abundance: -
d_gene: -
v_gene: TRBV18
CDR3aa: CASSPGSEAFF
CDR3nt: TGTGCCAGCTCACCGGGCTCTGAAGCTTTCTTT

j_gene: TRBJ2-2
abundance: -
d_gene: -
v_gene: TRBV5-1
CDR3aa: CASSLARGAGELFF
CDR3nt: TGCGCCAGCAGCTTAGCGCGTGGGGCCGGGGAGCTGTTTTTT

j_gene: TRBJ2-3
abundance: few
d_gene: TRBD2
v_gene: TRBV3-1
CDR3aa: CASSRSGGTDTQYF
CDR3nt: TGTGCCAGCAGCCGTAGCGGGGGGACAGATACGCAGTATTTT

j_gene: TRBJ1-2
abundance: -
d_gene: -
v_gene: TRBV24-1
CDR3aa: CATSDQGSSLPGYTF
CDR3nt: TGTGCCACCAGTGATCAAGGCTCATCATTGCCGGGCTACACCTTC

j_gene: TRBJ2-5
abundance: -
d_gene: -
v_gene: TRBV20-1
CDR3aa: CSARVPAEETQYF
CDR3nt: TGCAGTGCTAGAGTCCCGGCGGAAGAGACCCAGTACTTC

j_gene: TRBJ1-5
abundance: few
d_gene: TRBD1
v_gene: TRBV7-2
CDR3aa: CASSLVRWGQGAYSNQPQHF
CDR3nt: TGTGCCAGCAGCTTAGTTCGTTGGGGACAGGGGGCTTATAGCAATCAGCCCCAGCATTTT

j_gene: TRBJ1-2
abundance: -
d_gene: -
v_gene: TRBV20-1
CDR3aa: CSAWAGRVWDGGMDDGYTF
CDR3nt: TGCAGTGCTTGGGCGGGGCGTGTGTGGGACGGAGGGATGGACGATGGCTACACCTTC

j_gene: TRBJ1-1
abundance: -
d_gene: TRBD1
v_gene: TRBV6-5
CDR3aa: CASSFGTGRNTEAFF
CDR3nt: TGTGCCAGCAGTTTCGGGACAGGGAGGAACACTGAAGCTTTCTTT

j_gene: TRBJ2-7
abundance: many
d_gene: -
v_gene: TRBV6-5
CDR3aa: CASSYGAGARGYEQYF
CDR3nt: TGTGCCAGCAGTTATGGCGCAGGCGCCCGTGGCTACGAGCAGTACTTC

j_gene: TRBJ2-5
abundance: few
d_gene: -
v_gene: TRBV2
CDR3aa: CASNMVWDNQETQYF
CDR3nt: TGTGCCAGCAATATGGTCTGGGACAACCAAGAGACCCAGTACTTC

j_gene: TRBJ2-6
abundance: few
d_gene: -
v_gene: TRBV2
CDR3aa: CASSDPLSGANVLTF
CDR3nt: TGTGCCAGCAGTGACCCCCTCTCTGGGGCCAACGTCCTGACTTTC

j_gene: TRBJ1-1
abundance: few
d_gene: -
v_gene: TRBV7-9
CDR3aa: CASSLVGSPTVAEAFF
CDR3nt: TGTGCCAGCAGCTTAGTGGGTTCCCCTACCGTCGCTGAAGCTTTCTTT

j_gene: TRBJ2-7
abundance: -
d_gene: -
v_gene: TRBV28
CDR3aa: CASSEMNPYEQYF
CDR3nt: TGTGCCAGCTCAGAGATGAACCCCTACGAGCAGTACTTC

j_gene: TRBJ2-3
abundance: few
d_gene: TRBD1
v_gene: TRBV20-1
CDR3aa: CSALDRGPRTQYF
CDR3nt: TGCAGTGCCCTAGACAGGGGGCCAAGGACGCAGTATTTT

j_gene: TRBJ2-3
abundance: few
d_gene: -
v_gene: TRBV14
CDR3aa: CASSWVSSTDTQYF
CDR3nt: TGTGCCAGCAGCTGGGTATCTAGCACAGATACGCAGTATTTT

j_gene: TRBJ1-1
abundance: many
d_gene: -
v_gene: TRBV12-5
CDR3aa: CASGLGGRYTEAFF
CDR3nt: TGTGCTAGTGGTTTGGGGGGACGGTACACTGAAGCTTTCTTT

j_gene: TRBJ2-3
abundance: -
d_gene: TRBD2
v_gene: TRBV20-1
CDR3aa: CSARDPRTSLDTQYF
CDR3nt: TGCAGTGCTAGAGATCCAAGGACTAGTCTCGATACGCAGTATTTT

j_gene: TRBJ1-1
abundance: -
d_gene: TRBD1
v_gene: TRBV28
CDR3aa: CASSTGGTGGSGAFF
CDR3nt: TGTGCCAGCAGCACCGGAGGGACAGGGGGGTCTGGCGCTTTCTTT

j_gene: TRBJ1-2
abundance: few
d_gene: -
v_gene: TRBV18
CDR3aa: CASSPGANYGYTF
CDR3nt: TGTGCCAGCTCACCGGGTGCCAACTATGGCTACACCTTC

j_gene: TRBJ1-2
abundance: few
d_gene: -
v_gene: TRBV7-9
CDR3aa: CASSGAGSYGYTF
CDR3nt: TGTGCCAGCAGCGGGGCAGGGTCCTATGGCTACACCTTC

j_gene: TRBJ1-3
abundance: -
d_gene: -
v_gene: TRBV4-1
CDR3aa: CASSQDRAATGNTIYF
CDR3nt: TGCGCCAGCAGCCAAGACAGGGCAGCTACTGGAAACACCATATATTTT

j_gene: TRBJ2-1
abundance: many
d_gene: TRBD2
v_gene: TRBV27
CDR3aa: CASSLRLAGAHEQFF
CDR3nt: TGTGCCAGCAGTTTAAGGCTAGCGGGGGCCCATGAGCAGTTCTTC

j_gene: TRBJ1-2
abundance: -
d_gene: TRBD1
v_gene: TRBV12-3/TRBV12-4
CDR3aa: CASSRWTGGGEGYTF
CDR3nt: TGTGCCAGCAGTCGATGGACAGGGGGGGGTGAGGGCTACACCTTC

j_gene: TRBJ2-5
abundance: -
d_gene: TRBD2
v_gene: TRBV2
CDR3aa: CASSWTSGRGETQYF
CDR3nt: TGTGCCAGCAGTTGGACTAGCGGGAGAGGAGAGACCCAGTACTTC

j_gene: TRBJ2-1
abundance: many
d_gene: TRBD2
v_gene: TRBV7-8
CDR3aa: CASSPGGTSGRIEQFF
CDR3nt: TGTGCCAGCAGCCCAGGTGGGACTAGCGGGAGGATTGAGCAGTTCTTC